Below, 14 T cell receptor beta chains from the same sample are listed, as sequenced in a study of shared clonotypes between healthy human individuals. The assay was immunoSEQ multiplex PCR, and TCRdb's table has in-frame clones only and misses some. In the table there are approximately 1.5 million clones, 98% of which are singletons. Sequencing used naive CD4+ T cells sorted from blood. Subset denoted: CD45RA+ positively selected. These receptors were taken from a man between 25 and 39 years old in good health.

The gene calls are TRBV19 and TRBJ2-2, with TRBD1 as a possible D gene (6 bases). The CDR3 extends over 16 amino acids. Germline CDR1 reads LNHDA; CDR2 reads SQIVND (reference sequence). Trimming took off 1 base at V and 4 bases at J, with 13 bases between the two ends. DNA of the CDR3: TGTGCCAGTAGTATAGCTGGGGGCGCGGGCACCGGGGAGCTGTTTTTT. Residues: CASSIAGGAGTGELFF.

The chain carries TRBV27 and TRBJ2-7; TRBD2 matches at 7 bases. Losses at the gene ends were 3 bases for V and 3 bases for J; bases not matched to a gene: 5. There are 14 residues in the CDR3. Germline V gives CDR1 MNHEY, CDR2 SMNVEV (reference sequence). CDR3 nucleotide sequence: TGTGCCAGCAGTTTCCAGCGGGACCGCTACGAGCAGTACTTC. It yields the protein CASSFQRDRYEQYF.

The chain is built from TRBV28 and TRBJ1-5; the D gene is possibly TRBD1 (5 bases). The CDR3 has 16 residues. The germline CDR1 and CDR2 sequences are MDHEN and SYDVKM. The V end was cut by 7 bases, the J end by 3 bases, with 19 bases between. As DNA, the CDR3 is TGTGCCAGCAACAGCCCCCCCCCAGGGCCCAATCAGCCCCAGCATTTT. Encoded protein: CASNSPPPGPNQPQHF.

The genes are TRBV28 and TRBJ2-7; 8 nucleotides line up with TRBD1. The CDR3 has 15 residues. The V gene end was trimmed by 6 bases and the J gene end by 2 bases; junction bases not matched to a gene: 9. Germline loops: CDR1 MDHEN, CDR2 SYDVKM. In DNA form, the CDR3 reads TGTGCCAGCAGCCACAGGGGGTCCTATCCCTACGAGCAGTACTTC. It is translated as CASSHRGSYPYEQYF. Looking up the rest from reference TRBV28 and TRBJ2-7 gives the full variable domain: DVKVTQSSRYLVKRTGEKVFLECVQDMDHENMFWYRQDPGLGLRLIYFSYDVKMKEKGDIPEGYSVSREKKERFSLILESASTNQTSMYLCASSHRGSYPYEQYFGPGTRLTVT.

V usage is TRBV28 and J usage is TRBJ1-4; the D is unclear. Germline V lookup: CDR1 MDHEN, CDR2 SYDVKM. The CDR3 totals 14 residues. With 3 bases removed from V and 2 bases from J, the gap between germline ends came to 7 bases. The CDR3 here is CASSFPLTNEKLFF. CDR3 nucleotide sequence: TGTGCCAGCAGTTTCCCTTTGACTAATGAAAAACTGTTTTTT.

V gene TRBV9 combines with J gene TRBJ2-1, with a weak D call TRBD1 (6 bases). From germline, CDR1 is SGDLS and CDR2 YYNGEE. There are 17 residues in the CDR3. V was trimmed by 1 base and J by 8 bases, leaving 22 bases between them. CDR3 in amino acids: CASSVTSNTGSSDEQFF. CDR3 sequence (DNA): TGTGCCAGCAGCGTAACTAGTAACACAGGGTCAAGCGATGAGCAGTTCTTC.

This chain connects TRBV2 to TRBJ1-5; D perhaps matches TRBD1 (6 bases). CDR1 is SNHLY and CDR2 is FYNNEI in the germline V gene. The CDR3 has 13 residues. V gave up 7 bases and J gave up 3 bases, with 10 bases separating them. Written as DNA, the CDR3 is TGTGCCAGCAAGGACAGAACCAATCAGCCCCAGCATTTT. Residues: CASKDRTNQPQHF. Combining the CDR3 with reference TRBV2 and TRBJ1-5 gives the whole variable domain EPEVTQTPSHQVTQMGQEVILRCVPISNHLYFYWYRQILGQKVEFLVSFYNNEISEKSEIFDDQFSVERPDGSNFTLKIRSTKLEDSAMYFCASKDRTNQPQHFGDGTRLSIL.

The CDR3 DNA reads TGTGCCAGCAGATCCGTCAGGGGGGAGACCCAGTACTTC. This codes for CASRSVRGETQYF. The rearrangement links TRBV6-6 to TRBJ2-5; 7 positions match TRBD1. V lost 6 bases to trimming and J lost 5 bases; unmatched junction nucleotides: 6. The V gene's germline CDR1 is MNHNY and CDR2 SVGAGI (reference sequence). This CDR3 contains 13 residues.

CDR3 DNA: TGTGCCAGTAGTTCCCGACAAGCCTACGAGCAGTACTTC. This translates into CASSSRQAYEQYF. The chain has TRBV19 and TRBJ2-7; D gene unclear. Trimming left V 5 bases short and J 2 bases short, with 10 bases between. Germline loops: CDR1 LNHDA, CDR2 SQIVND (reference sequence). The CDR3 extends over 13 amino acids.

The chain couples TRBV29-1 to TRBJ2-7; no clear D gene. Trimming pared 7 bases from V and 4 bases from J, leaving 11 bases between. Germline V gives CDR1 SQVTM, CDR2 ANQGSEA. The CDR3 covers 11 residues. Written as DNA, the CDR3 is TGCAGCGCAGAGAGAAATTACGAGCAGTACTTC. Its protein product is CSAERNYEQYF.

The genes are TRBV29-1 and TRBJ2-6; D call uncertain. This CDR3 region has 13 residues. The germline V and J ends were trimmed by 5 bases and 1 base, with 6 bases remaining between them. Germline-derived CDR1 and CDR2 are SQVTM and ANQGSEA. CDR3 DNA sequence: TGCAGCGTTATTTCTTCTGGGGCCAACGTCCTGACTTTC. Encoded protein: CSVISSGANVLTF.

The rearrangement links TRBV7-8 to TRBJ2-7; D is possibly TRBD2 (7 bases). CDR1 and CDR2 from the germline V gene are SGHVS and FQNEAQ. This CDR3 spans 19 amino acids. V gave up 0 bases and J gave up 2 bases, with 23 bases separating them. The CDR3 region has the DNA TGTGCCAGCAGCTTAGCCCGGGGGGCGGGAGCATTGGGCACCTACGAGCAGTACTTC. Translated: CASSLARGAGALGTYEQYF.

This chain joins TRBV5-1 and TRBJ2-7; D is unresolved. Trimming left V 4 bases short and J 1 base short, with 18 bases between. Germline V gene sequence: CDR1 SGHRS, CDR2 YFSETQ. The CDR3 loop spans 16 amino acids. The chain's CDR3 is CASSEAPGPQSYEQYF. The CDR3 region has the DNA TGCGCCAGCAGCGAAGCCCCCGGACCGCAATCCTACGAGCAGTACTTC.

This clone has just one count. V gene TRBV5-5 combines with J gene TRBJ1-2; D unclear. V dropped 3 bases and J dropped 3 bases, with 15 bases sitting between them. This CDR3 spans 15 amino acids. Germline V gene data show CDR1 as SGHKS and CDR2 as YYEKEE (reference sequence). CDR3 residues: CASSSGPLRDYGYTF. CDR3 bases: TGTGCCAGCAGCTCCGGACCGCTTAGAGACTATGGCTACACCTTC.